The 27 T cell receptor beta chains given below trace back to one sample, sequenced in a study of blood T cell repertoires in COVID-19. Sequencing used immunoSEQ multiplex PCR; TCRdb keeps in-frame clones, though not all of them. The sample includes about 160,000 clones, 87% of them seen just once. Sequencing used peripheral blood. The source of these receptors is a woman aged 55 to 70 who had recovered from COVID-19.

This clone was detected ten times or more. Other nucleotide sequences in the sample specify the same CDR3. The gene calls are TRBV5-4 and TRBJ1-3; 8 bases match TRBD1. The V gene end was trimmed by 4 bases and the J gene end by 0 bases; junction bases not matched to a gene: 3. Germline CDR1 SGHNT, CDR2 YYREEE (reference sequence). The CDR3 runs to 15 residues. CDR3 sequence: CASSPGGSSGNTIYF. CDR3 coding DNA: TGTGCCAGCAGCCCAGGGGGCAGCTCTGGAAACACCATATATTTT.

The chain employs TRBV7-2 and TRBJ2-7, with TRBD2 matching over 13 bases. Looked up from germline, CDR1 is SGHTA and CDR2 is FQGNSA. The CDR3 is 15 residues long. With 5 bases clipped from V and 0 bases from J, the junction kept 1 base outside the gene matches. The chain's CDR3 is CASSRTSGSSYEQYF. The CDR3 region has the DNA TGTGCCAGCAGCCGGACTAGCGGGAGCTCCTACGAGCAGTACTTC. The complete variable domain, with remaining parts taken from reference TRBV7-2 and TRBJ2-7, reads GAGVSQSPSNKVTEKGKDVELRCDPISGHTALYWYRQSLGQGLEFLIYFQGNSAPDKSGLPSDRFSAERTGGSVSTLTIQRTQQEDSAVYLCASSRTSGSSYEQYFGPGTRLTVT.

The V gene is TRBV2, the J gene TRBJ2-7; a possible D gene is TRBD1 (6 bases). This CDR3 has 12 residues. Germline lookup yields CDR1 SNHLY and CDR2 FYNNEI. The V and J ends lost 11 bases and 2 bases respectively, with 13 bases between them. The CDR3 loop is CACKRQAYEQYF. DNA of the CDR3: TGTGCCTGCAAGCGACAGGCCTACGAGCAGTACTTC.

This rearrangement joins TRBV6-1 to TRBJ1-4; TRBD1 aligns across 8 bases. Germline assignment: CDR1 MNHNS and CDR2 SASEGT. The ends lost 1 base at V and 11 bases at J; junction bases unmatched: 9. This CDR3 has 15 amino acids. This chain's CDR3 is CASSEDEWTGTKLFF. CDR3 nucleotides: TGTGCCAGCAGTGAAGATGAGTGGACAGGGACTAAACTGTTTTTT.

About this clone itself: The identical CDR3 is also encoded by other nucleotide sequences in the sample. The chain is built from TRBV28 and TRBJ1-2; 8 bases align to TRBD1. Germline V CDR1 and CDR2: MDHEN, SYDVKM. The junction had 6 bases not matched to a gene; V was cut back by 4 bases and J by 5 bases. This CDR3 spans 14 amino acids. In DNA, the CDR3 is TGTGCCAGCAGTTCCGGACAGGGCGGGTATGGCTACACCTTC. Protein product: CASSSGQGGYGYTF.

The V gene is TRBV19, the J gene TRBJ2-1; 10 nucleotides line up with TRBD2. Germline assignment: CDR1 LNHDA and CDR2 SQIVND (reference sequence). With 6 bases clipped from V and 7 bases from J, the junction kept 6 bases outside the gene matches. The length of the CDR3 is 14 residues. The CDR3 nucleotides are TGTGCCAGTAGCAACCTAGCGGGGGCTAATGAGCAGTTCTTC. Translating gives CASSNLAGANEQFF.

This clone was seen once. The chain recombines TRBV5-1 with TRBJ2-2; D might be TRBD1 (5 bases). V shed 4 bases and J shed 1 base, with 11 bases lying between them. The CDR3 totals 15 residues. Germline V gene sequence: CDR1 SGHRS, CDR2 YFSETQ. The CDR3 protein is CASSIRQMNTGELFF. CDR3 nucleotide sequence: TGCGCCAGCAGCATCCGACAGATGAACACCGGGGAGCTGTTTTTT.

V is TRBV6-5 and J is TRBJ1-2; possible D gene TRBD1, 5 bases. Germline V gives CDR1 MNHEY, CDR2 SVGAGI. The V gene lost 6 bases and the J gene lost 0 bases, with 14 bases spanning the gap. The CDR3 is 15 amino acids. The CDR3 DNA is TGTGCCAGCAGGACTCAGGGTTCGGCTAACTATGGCTACACCTTC. Translating it yields CASRTQGSANYGYTF.

The genes are TRBV3-1 (or the pseudogene TRBV3-2) and TRBJ1-2; D ambiguous. V shed 2 bases and J shed 8 bases, with 9 bases lying between them. Looked up from germline, CDR1 is LGHDT and CDR2 is YNNKEL (reference sequence). The CDR3 runs to 12 residues. The CDR3 sequence: CASSQSTGGYTF. CDR3 nucleotide sequence: TGTGCCAGCAGCCAAAGCACGGGGGGCTACACCTTC.

This rearrangement joins TRBV28 to TRBJ1-6; 8 bases map to TRBD1. After removal of 2 bases from V and 10 bases from J, the junction contained 10 bases not matched to a gene. The CDR3 totals 16 residues. Germline V gene data show CDR1 as MDHEN and CDR2 as SYDVKM. Written as DNA, the CDR3 is TGTGCCAGCAGTTTACACGGACAGGGAAGGAGCTCACCCCTCCACTTT. This gives the protein CASSLHGQGRSSPLHF. Filled out from reference TRBV28 and TRBJ1-6, the complete variable domain reads DVKVTQSSRYLVKRTGEKVFLECVQDMDHENMFWYRQDPGLGLRLIYFSYDVKMKEKGDIPEGYSVSREKKERFSLILESASTNQTSMYLCASSLHGQGRSSPLHFGNGTRLTVT.

The chain links TRBV24-1 to TRBJ1-5; D ambiguous. The CDR3 runs 12 residues. With 7 bases removed from V and 4 bases from J, the gap between germline ends came to 7 bases. The V gene's germline CDR1 is KGHDR and CDR2 SFDVKD. The CDR3 is CATRTENQPQHF. The CDR3 DNA is TGTGCCACCAGAACAGAGAATCAGCCCCAGCATTTT.

This clone has a handful of counts. The V call is TRBV2, the J call TRBJ1-3, with D unresolved. This CDR3 has 12 amino acids. Trimming removed 6 bases at V and 4 bases at J, with 7 bases between. Germline CDR1 and CDR2: SNHLY and FYNNEI. The chain's CDR3 is CASRAIGNTIYF. CDR3 in DNA: TGTGCCAGCAGAGCTATAGGAAACACCATATATTTT.

This rearrangement joins TRBV5-4 to TRBJ1-1; 8 bases agree with TRBD1. Germline lookup yields CDR1 SGHNT and CDR2 YYREEE (reference sequence). The CDR3 spans 16 residues. The trim removed 4 bases at V and 3 bases at J, leaving 11 bases unmatched. The CDR3 loop reads CASSAGTGITYTEAFF. CDR3 DNA sequence: TGTGCCAGCAGCGCTGGGACAGGAATTACGTACACTGAAGCTTTCTTT.

This clone came up a few times. The V and J genes are TRBV5-1 and TRBJ1-3, with unresolved D. CDR1 SGHRS and CDR2 YFSETQ come from the germline V gene. V lost 0 bases and J 3 bases, leaving 10 bases between the germline ends. The CDR3 runs 15 residues. Here the CDR3 DNA reads TGCGCCAGCAGCTTGGCCCCCCCGAGTGGAAACACCATATATTTT. The encoded protein is CASSLAPPSGNTIYF.

J is TRBJ2-7 and V is TRBV27, with D tentatively TRBD1 (6 bases). The CDR3 totals 11 residues. Germline V gene lookup returns CDR1 MNHEY and CDR2 SMNVEV (reference sequence). The germline V and J ends were trimmed by 5 bases and 4 bases, with 6 bases remaining between them. The CDR3 spells CASSTGYEQYF. The CDR3 coding sequence is TGTGCCAGCAGTACAGGGTACGAGCAGTACTTC.

This chain joins TRBV5-1 and TRBJ1-1, with D possibly TRBD1 on 5 matching bases. Trimming took off 0 bases at V and 1 base at J, with 10 bases between the two ends. The CDR3 spans 15 residues. CDR1 and CDR2 from the germline V gene are SGHRS and YFSETQ. CDR3 in DNA: TGCGCCAGCAGCTTGGTTAGCAGGGCGAACACTGAAGCTTTCTTT. Encoded protein: CASSLVSRANTEAFF.

The V and J genes are TRBV5-4 and TRBJ2-2; tentatively, D is TRBD1 (7 bases). The CDR3 has 16 amino acids. V was trimmed by 0 bases and J by 1 base, leaving 10 bases between them. CDR1 is SGHNT, CDR2 YYREEE, per germline (reference sequence). CDR3 bases: TGTGCCAGCAGCTTGGGTCAGGGGGGGAACACCGGGGAGCTGTTTTTT. Translating gives CASSLGQGGNTGELFF.

The chain is built from TRBV5-1 and TRBJ2-1, with D possibly TRBD2 on 5 matching bases. Per germline, CDR1 SGHRS and CDR2 YFSETQ. The V end lost 3 bases, the J end lost 10 bases, and 14 bases lay between the germline ends. The CDR3 has 13 residues. CDR3 amino acids: CASSSLDSSEQFF. The DNA of the CDR3 is TGCGCCAGCAGCTCCCTGGACTCGTCGGAGCAGTTCTTC.

J is TRBJ1-4 and V is TRBV29-1; D is possibly TRBD1 (5 bases). The germline V gene has CDR1 SQVTM and CDR2 ANQGSEA. V lost 6 bases, J lost 3 bases, and 14 bases lay in between. This CDR3 has 14 amino acids. The CDR3 nucleotides read TGCAGCGTCACCACAGGCCTAGCTAATGAAAAACTGTTTTTT. It encodes CSVTTGLANEKLFF.

The genes are TRBV19 and TRBJ1-6, with a tentative D call TRBD1 (6 bases). Trimming left V 6 bases short and J 6 bases short, with 15 bases between. The length of the CDR3 is 15 residues. The germline V gene encodes CDR1 LNHDA and CDR2 SQIVND (reference sequence). The CDR3 reads CASSPTGSTNSPLHF. The DNA of the CDR3 is TGTGCCAGTAGCCCAACAGGGAGCACTAATTCACCCCTCCACTTT.

The rearrangement uses TRBV3-1 (or the pseudogene TRBV3-2) and TRBJ1-2; D is uncertain. CDR1 and CDR2 (germline): LGHDT, YNNKEL (reference sequence). V was clipped by 5 bases and J by 5 bases, with 15 bases between them. This CDR3 has 14 amino acids. The CDR3 region is CASSLGRGAYGYTF. The CDR3 coding sequence is TGTGCCAGCAGCTTAGGACGGGGTGCTTATGGCTACACCTTC.

The chain joins TRBV18 to TRBJ1-2; D is perhaps TRBD1 (5 bases). Trimming left V 3 bases short and J 5 bases short, with 13 bases between. Germline lookup yields CDR1 KGHSH and CDR2 LQKENI. The CDR3 totals 14 residues. CDR3 coding DNA: TGTGCCAGCTCACCGGGGCCGGTCAGTTATGGCTACACCTTC. It is translated as CASSPGPVSYGYTF. The full variable domain, completed using reference TRBV18 and TRBJ1-2, is NAGVMQNPRHLVRRRGQEARLRCSPMKGHSHVYWYRQLPEEGLKFMVYLQKENIIDESGMPKERFSAEFPKEGPSILRIQQVVRGDSAAYFCASSPGPVSYGYTFGSGTRLTVV.

The genes are TRBV28 and TRBJ2-5, with TRBD1 as a possible D gene (7 bases). The CDR3 sequence is 15 residues long. CDR1 is MDHEN and CDR2 is SYDVKM in the germline V gene. V lost 6 bases and J 4 bases, leaving 18 bases between the germline ends. The CDR3 nucleotides read TGTGCCAGCAGAATGGAGGGGGCTGGGAGAGAGACCCAGTACTTC. As protein: CASRMEGAGRETQYF.

The rearrangement joins TRBV10-3 to TRBJ2-1; a possible D gene is TRBD1 (6 bases). The CDR3 runs 13 residues. Per the germline V gene, CDR1 is ENHRY and CDR2 is SYGVKD. Between the trimmed V and J ends, which lost 6 bases and 4 bases, there was a span of 10 bases. CDR3 DNA sequence: TGTGCCATCAGCCCCGACAGGTACAATGAGCAGTTCTTC. It specifies CAISPDRYNEQFF.

The chain couples TRBV28 to TRBJ1-3; 8 bases align to TRBD1. The germline CDR1 and CDR2 sequences are MDHEN and SYDVKM. The CDR3 runs to 15 residues. V shed 6 bases and J 0 bases; nucleotides not matched to a gene: 4. The CDR3 nucleotides read TGTGCCAGCAGCGACAGGGGAGTCTCTGGAAACACCATATATTTT. Residues: CASSDRGVSGNTIYF.

The CDR3 region has the DNA TGTGCCAGCACCCGTGACAGGGGTAGTGGCTACACCTTC. This gives the protein CASTRDRGSGYTF. J is TRBJ1-2 and V is TRBV12-3 or TRBV12-4; 8 bases are a match to TRBD1. CDR3 length: 13 residues. Unmatched junction bases numbered 8, after V lost 7 bases and J lost 7 bases.

J is TRBJ1-2 and V is TRBV28; the match to TRBD1 covers 8 bases. V lost 5 bases and J lost 9; bases outside the gene matches: 5. The CDR3 contains 12 residues. Germline assignment: CDR1 MDHEN and CDR2 SYDVKM. The CDR3 spells CASSIDRGSYTF. CDR3 DNA: TGTGCCAGCAGTATAGACAGGGGTAGCTACACCTTC.